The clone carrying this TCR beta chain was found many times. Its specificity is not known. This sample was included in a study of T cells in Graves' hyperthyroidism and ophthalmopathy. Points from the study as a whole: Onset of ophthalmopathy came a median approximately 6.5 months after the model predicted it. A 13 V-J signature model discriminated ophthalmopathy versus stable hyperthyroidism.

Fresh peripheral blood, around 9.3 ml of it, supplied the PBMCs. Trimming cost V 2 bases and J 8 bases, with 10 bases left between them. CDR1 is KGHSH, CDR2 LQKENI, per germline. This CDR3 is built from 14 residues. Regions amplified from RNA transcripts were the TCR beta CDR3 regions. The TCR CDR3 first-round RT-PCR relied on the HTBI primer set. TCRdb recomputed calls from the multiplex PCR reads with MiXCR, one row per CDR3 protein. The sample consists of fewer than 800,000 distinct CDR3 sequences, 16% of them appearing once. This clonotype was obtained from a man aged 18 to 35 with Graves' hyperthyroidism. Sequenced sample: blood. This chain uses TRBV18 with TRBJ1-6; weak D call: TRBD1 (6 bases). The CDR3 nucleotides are TGTGCCAGCTCACCAGGGGGCATGGATTCACCCCTCCACTTT. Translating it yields CASSPGGMDSPLHF.